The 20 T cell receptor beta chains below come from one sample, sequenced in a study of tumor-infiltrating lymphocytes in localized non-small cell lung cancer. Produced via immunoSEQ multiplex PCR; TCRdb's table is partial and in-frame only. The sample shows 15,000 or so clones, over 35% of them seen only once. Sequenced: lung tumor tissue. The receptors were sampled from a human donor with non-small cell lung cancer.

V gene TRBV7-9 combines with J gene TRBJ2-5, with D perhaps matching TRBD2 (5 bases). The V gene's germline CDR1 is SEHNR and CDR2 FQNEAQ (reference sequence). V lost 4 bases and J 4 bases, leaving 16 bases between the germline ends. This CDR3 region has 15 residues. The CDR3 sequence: CASSSGIDGGETQYF. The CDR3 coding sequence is TGTGCCAGCAGCTCCGGGATCGATGGCGGAGAGACCCAGTACTTC.

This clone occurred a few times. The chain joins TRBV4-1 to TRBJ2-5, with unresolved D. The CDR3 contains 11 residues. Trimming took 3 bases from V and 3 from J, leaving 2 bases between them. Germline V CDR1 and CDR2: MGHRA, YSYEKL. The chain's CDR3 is CASSQKETQYF. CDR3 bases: TGCGCCAGCAGCCAGAAAGAGACCCAGTACTTC.

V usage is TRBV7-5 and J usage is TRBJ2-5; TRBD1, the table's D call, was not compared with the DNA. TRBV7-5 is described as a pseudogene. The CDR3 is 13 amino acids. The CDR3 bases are TGTGCCAGCAGGGGATCCAACTGGGAGACCCAGTACTTC. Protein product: CASRGSNWETQYF.

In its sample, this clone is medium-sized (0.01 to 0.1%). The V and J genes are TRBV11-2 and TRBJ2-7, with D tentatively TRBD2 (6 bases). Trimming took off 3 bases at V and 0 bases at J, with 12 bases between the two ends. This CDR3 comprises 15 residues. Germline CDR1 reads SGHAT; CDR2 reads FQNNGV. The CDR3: CASSFTGTPSYEQYF. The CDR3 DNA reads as TGTGCCAGCAGCTTTACCGGGACTCCCTCCTACGAGCAGTACTTC.

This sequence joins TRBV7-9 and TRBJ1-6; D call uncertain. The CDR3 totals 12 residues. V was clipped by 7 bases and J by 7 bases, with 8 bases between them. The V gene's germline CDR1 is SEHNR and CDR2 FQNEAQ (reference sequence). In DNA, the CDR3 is TGTGCCAGCATGGTAGGAAATTCACCCCTCCACTTT. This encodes CASMVGNSPLHF.

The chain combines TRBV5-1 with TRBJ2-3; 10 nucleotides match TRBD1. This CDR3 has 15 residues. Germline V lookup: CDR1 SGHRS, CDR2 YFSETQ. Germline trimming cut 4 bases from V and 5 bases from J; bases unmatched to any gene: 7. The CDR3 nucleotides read TGCGCCAGCAGCAAATTCGGACAGGGGGGAGATACGCAGTATTTT. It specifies CASSKFGQGGDTQYF.

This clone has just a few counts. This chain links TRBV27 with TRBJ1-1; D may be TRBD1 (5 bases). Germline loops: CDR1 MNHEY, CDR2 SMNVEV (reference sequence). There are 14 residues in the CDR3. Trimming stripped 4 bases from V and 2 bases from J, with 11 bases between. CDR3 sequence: CASSSGVSNTEAFF. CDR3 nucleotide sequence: TGTGCCAGCAGTTCGGGGGTGAGTAACACTGAAGCTTTCTTT.

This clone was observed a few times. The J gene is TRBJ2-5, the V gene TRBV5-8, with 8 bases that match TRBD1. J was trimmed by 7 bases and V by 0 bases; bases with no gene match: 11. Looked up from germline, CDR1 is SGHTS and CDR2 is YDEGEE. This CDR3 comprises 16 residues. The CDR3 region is CASSLEDRVWRATQYF. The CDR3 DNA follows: TGTGCCAGCAGCTTGGAGGACAGGGTTTGGCGAGCGACCCAGTACTTC.

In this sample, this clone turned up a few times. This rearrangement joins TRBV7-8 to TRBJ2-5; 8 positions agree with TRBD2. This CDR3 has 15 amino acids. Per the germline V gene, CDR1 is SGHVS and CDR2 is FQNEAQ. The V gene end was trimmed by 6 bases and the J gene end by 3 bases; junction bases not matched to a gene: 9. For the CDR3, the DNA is TGTGCCAGCAGTCTCAGCGGGGGAACCAAAGAGACCCAGTACTTC. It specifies CASSLSGGTKETQYF.

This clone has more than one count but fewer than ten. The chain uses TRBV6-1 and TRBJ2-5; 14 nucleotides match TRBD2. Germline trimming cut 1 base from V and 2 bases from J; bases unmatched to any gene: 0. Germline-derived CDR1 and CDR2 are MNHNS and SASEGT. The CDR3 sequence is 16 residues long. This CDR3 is CASSEGLAGGQETQYF. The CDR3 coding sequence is TGTGCCAGCAGTGAAGGACTAGCGGGGGGGCAAGAGACCCAGTACTTC.

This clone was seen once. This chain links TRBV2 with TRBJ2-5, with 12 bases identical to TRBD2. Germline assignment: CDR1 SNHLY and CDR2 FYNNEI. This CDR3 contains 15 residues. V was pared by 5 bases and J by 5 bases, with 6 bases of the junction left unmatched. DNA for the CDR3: TGTGCCAGCAGTACCCTAGCGGGGGGGCACGAGACCCAGTACTTC. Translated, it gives CASSTLAGGHETQYF.

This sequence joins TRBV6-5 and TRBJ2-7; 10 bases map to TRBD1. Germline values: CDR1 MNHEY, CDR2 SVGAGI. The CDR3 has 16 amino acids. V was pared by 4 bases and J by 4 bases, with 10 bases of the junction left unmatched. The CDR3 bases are TGTGCCAGCAGTTCCTACCGGGACAGGGGCGGGTACGAGCAGTACTTC. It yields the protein CASSSYRDRGGYEQYF.

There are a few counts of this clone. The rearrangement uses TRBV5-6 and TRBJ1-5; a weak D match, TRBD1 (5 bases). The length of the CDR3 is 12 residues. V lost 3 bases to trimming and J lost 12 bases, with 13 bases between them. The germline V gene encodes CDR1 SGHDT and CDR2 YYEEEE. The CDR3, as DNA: TGTGCCAGCAGCTGGGGGATAGGGCGCCAGCATTTT. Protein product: CASSWGIGRQHF. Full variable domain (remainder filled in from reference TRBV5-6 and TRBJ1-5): DAGVTQSPTHLIKTRGQQVTLRCSPKSGHDTVSWYQQALGQGPQFIFQYYEEEERQRGNFPDRFSGHQFPNYSSELNVNALLLGDSALYLCASSWGIGRQHFGDGTRLSIL.

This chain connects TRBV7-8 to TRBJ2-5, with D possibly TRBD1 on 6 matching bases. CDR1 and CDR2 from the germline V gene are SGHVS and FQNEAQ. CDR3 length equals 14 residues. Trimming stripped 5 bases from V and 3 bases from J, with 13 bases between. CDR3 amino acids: CASSPGQKEETQYF. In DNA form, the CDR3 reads TGTGCCAGCAGCCCTGGACAGAAAGAAGAGACCCAGTACTTC.

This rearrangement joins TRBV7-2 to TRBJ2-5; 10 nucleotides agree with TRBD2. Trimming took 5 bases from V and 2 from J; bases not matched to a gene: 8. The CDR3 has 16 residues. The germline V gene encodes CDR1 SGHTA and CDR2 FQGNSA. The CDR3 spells CASSLQPSGGQETQYF. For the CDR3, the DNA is TGTGCCAGCAGCCTCCAGCCTAGCGGGGGACAAGAGACCCAGTACTTC.

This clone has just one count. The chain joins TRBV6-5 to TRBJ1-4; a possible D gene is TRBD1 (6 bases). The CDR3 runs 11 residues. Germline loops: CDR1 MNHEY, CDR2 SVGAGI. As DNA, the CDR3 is TGTGTCGACAGGTCTCGGGAAAAACTGTTTTTT. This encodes CVDRSREKLFF.

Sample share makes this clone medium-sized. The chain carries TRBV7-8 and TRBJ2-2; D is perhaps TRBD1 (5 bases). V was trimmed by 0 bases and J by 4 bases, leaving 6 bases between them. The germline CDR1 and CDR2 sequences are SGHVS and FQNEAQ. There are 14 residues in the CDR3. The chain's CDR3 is CASSLAGATGELFF. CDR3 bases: TGTGCCAGCAGCTTAGCTGGGGCCACCGGGGAGCTGTTTTTT. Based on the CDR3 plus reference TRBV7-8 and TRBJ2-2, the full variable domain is GAGVSQSPRYKVAKRGQDVALRCDPISGHVSLFWYQQALGQGPEFLTYFQNEAQLDKSGLPSDRFFAERPEGSVSTLKIQRTQQEDSAVYLCASSLAGATGELFFGEGSRLTVL.

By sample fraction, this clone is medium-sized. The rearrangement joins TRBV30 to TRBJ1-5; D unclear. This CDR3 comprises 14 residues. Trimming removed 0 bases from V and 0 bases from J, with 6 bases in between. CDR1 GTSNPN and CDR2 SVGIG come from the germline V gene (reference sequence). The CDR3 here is CAWSVDNSNQPQHF. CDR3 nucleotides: TGTGCCTGGAGTGTCGACAATAGCAATCAGCCCCAGCATTTT.

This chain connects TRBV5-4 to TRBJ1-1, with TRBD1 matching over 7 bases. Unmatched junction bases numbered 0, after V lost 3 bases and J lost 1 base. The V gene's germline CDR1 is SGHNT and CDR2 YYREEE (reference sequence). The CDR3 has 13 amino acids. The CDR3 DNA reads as TGTGCCAGCAGCTGGGACAGGAACACTGAAGCTTTCTTT. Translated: CASSWDRNTEAFF.

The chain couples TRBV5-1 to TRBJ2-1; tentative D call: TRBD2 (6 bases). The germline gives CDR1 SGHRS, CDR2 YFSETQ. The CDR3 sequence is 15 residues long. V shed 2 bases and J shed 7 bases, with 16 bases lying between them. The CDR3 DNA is TGCGCCAGCAGCTTTGGGGGGAGCTTCGGGAATGAGCAGTTCTTC. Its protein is CASSFGGSFGNEQFF.